The rows below give T cell receptor beta chains drawn from one sample of a study of cytomegalovirus exposure and HLA in healthy donors. Produced via immunoSEQ multiplex PCR; TCRdb's table is partial and in-frame only. The repertoire consists of over 70,000 clones, with around 80% occurring once and the leading ten covering around 2.5%. Sequenced sample: PBMCs. The source of these receptors is a male donor in good health and CMV-seropositive. CDR3s include the opening cysteine and the closing phenylalanine or tryptophan. The order of the fields is V gene, J gene, D gene, clone size, CDR3 protein, CDR3 DNA. D genes are given only for firm matches. Clone sizes are given selectively: once, few, many, or a class where the clone is expanded.

v_call: TRBV28
j_call: TRBJ1-3
d_call: NA
clone_size: NA
cdr3_aa: CASSPLPVSGNTIYF
cdr3_nt: TGTGCCAGCAGTCCCCTTCCAGTCTCCGGAAACACCATATATTTT

v_call: TRBV11-2
j_call: TRBJ2-7
d_call: TRBD1
clone_size: NA
cdr3_aa: CASSSLDRGIYEQYF
cdr3_nt: TGTGCCAGCAGCTCTTTAGACAGGGGAATCTACGAGCAGTACTTC

v_call: TRBV30
j_call: TRBJ2-1
d_call: NA
clone_size: NA
cdr3_aa: CAWRPRSNEQFF
cdr3_nt: TGTGCCTGGAGGCCCAGATCCAATGAGCAGTTCTTC

v_call: TRBV25-1
j_call: TRBJ2-1
d_call: NA
clone_size: NA
cdr3_aa: CASSEYTGRSSYNEQFF
cdr3_nt: TGTGCCAGCAGTGAATACACAGGGAGAAGCTCCTACAATGAGCAGTTCTTC

v_call: TRBV19
j_call: TRBJ1-2
d_call: NA
clone_size: few
cdr3_aa: CASSRSGNYGYTF
cdr3_nt: TGTGCCAGTAGTAGATCCGGGAACTATGGCTACACCTTC

v_call: TRBV5-5
j_call: TRBJ2-7
d_call: NA
clone_size: few
cdr3_aa: CASSPGTPTYEQYF
cdr3_nt: TGTGCCAGCAGCCCTGGGACTCCAACCTACGAGCAGTACTTC

v_call: TRBV9
j_call: TRBJ2-5
d_call: TRBD2
clone_size: NA
cdr3_aa: CASSVGLAGVEETQYF
cdr3_nt: TGTGCCAGCAGCGTAGGTCTAGCGGGAGTTGAAGAGACCCAGTACTTC

v_call: TRBV28
j_call: TRBJ1-5
d_call: TRBD1
clone_size: NA
cdr3_aa: CASSPQGGGNQPQHF
cdr3_nt: TGTGCCAGCAGTCCCCAGGGGGGCGGCAATCAGCCCCAGCATTTT

v_call: TRBV4-2
j_call: TRBJ2-7
d_call: TRBD2
clone_size: many
cdr3_aa: CASSQSDGGDFSEQYF
cdr3_nt: TGTGCCAGCAGCCAATCCGACGGGGGGGATTTCTCAGAGCAGTACTTC

v_call: TRBV14
j_call: TRBJ1-5
d_call: NA
clone_size: NA
cdr3_aa: CASSQVGGREGDQPQHF
cdr3_nt: TGTGCCAGCAGCCAAGTGGGAGGGAGGGAGGGGGATCAGCCCCAGCATTTT

v_call: TRBV7-9
j_call: TRBJ2-7
d_call: NA
clone_size: NA
cdr3_aa: CASSLDGSYEQYF
cdr3_nt: TGTGCCAGCAGCTTAGACGGGTCCTACGAGCAGTACTTC

v_call: TRBV7-9
j_call: TRBJ2-1
d_call: TRBD2
clone_size: once
cdr3_aa: CASSLVRSGSLNEQFF
cdr3_nt: TGTGCCAGCAGCTTAGTGCGTAGCGGGAGTTTAAATGAGCAGTTCTTC

v_call: TRBV9
j_call: TRBJ1-3
d_call: TRBD1
clone_size: once
cdr3_aa: CASSEGDRGYGNTIYF
cdr3_nt: TGTGCCAGCAGCGAGGGGGACAGGGGCTATGGAAACACCATATATTTT

v_call: TRBV9
j_call: TRBJ2-5
d_call: TRBD2
clone_size: NA
cdr3_aa: CASSQGGSGETQYF
cdr3_nt: TGTGCCAGCAGCCAGGGCGGGAGTGGAGAGACCCAGTACTTC

v_call: TRBV28
j_call: TRBJ2-7
d_call: TRBD2
clone_size: NA
cdr3_aa: CASGNSGSFYEQYF
cdr3_nt: TGTGCCAGCGGGAATAGCGGGAGTTTCTACGAGCAGTACTTC

v_call: TRBV2
j_call: TRBJ2-7
d_call: NA
clone_size: NA
cdr3_aa: CASRERALSYEQYF
cdr3_nt: TGTGCCAGCAGGGAGCGGGCCCTCTCCTACGAGCAGTACTTC

v_call: TRBV10-3
j_call: TRBJ2-7
d_call: TRBD2
clone_size: NA
cdr3_aa: CAISGGAGGSGEQYF
cdr3_nt: TGTGCCATCAGTGGGGGTGCGGGAGGGTCGGGCGAGCAGTACTTC

v_call: TRBV10-3
j_call: TRBJ1-2
d_call: TRBD1
clone_size: once
cdr3_aa: CAISVRDRVNYGYTF
cdr3_nt: TGTGCCATCAGTGTCCGGGACAGGGTCAACTATGGCTACACCTTC

v_call: TRBV9
j_call: TRBJ2-1
d_call: TRBD2
clone_size: NA
cdr3_aa: CASSVDSGTSGSHEQFF
cdr3_nt: TGTGCCAGCAGCGTAGACTCAGGGACTAGCGGGAGTCATGAGCAGTTCTTC

v_call: TRBV6-1
j_call: TRBJ1-5
d_call: NA
clone_size: NA
cdr3_aa: CASSESNPGPQHF
cdr3_nt: TGTGCCAGCAGTGAATCCAACCCAGGGCCCCAGCATTTT

v_call: TRBV19
j_call: TRBJ2-1
d_call: TRBD2
clone_size: NA
cdr3_aa: CASSIGTSGYEQFF
cdr3_nt: TGTGCCAGTAGTATAGGGACTAGCGGCTATGAGCAGTTCTTC

v_call: TRBV7-9
j_call: TRBJ2-1
d_call: TRBD2
clone_size: NA
cdr3_aa: CASSQRLGLAGGGNEQFF
cdr3_nt: TGTGCCAGCAGCCAGCGACTTGGACTAGCGGGAGGTGGGAATGAGCAGTTCTTC

v_call: TRBV9
j_call: TRBJ2-6
d_call: NA
clone_size: few
cdr3_aa: CASSTATGANVLTF
cdr3_nt: TGTGCCAGCAGCACCGCGACTGGGGCCAACGTCCTGACTTTC